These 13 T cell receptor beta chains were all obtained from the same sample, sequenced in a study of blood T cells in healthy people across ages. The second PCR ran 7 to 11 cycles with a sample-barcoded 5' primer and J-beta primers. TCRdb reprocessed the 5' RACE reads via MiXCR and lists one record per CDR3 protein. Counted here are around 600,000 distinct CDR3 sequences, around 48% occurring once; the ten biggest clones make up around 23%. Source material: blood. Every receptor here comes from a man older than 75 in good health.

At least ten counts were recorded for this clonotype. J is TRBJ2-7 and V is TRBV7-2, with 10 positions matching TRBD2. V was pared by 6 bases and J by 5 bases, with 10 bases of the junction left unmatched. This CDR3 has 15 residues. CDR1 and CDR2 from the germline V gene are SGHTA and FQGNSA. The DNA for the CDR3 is TGTGCCAGCAGACAGCAGGGACTAGCGAGGAACGAGCAGTACTTC. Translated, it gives CASRQQGLARNEQYF. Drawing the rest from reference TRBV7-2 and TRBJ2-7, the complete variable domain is GAGVSQSPSNKVTEKGKDVELRCDPISGHTALYWYRQSLGQGLEFLIYFQGNSAPDKSGLPSDRFSAERTGGSVSTLTIQRTQQEDSAVYLCASRQQGLARNEQYFGPGTRLTVT.

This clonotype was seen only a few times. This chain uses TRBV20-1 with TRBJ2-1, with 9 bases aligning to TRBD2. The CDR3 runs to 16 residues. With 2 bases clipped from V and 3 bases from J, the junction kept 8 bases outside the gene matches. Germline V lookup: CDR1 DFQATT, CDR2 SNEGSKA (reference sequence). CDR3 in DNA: TGCAGTGCTAGACAAGTAGCGGGAGCGGTCTACAATGAGCAGTTCTTC. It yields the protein CSARQVAGAVYNEQFF.

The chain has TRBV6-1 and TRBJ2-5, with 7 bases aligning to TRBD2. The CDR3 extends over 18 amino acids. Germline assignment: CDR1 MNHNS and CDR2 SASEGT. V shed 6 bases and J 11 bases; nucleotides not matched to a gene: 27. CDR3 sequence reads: CASSPAGLGHMFGNEQYF. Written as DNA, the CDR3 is TGTGCCAGCAGCCCCGCCGGACTAGGCCATATGTTCGGCAATGAGCAGTACTTC.

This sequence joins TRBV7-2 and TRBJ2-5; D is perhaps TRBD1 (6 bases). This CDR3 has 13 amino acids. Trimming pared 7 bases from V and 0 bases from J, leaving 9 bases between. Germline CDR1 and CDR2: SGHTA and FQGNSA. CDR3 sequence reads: CASNTGNQETQYF. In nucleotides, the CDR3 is TGTGCCAGCAACACAGGGAACCAAGAGACCCAGTACTTC.

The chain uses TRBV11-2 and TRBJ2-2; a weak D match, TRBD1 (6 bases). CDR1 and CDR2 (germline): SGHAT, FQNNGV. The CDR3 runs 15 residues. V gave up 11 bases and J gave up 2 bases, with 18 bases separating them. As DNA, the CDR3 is TGTGCCGGCAAGAGGGGGAGCATAAACACCGGGGAGCTGTTTTTT. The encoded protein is CAGKRGSINTGELFF.

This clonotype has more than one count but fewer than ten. The CDR3 here is CSASSGGRRGTEAFF. Here the CDR3 DNA reads TGCAGTGCTTCTTCGGGGGGTCGGAGGGGCACTGAAGCTTTCTTT. V and J are TRBV20-1 and TRBJ1-1; D is perhaps TRBD1 (5 bases). The germline V gene encodes CDR1 DFQATT and CDR2 SNEGSKA (reference sequence). Between the trimmed V and J ends, which lost 5 bases and 4 bases, there was a span of 20 bases. This CDR3 comprises 15 residues.

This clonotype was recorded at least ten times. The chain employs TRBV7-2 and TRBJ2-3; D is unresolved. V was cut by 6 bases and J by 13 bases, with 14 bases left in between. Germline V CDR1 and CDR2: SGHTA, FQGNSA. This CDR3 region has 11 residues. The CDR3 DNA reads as TGTGCCAGCAGTTCGACGTACCGGGAGTATTTT. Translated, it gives CASSSTYREYF.

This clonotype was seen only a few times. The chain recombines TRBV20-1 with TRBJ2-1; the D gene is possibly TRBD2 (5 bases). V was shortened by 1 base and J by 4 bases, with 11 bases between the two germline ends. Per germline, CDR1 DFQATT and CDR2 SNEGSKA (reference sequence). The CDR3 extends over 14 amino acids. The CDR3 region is CSARGWTGYNEQFF. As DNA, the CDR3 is TGCAGTGCTAGAGGGTGGACTGGATACAATGAGCAGTTCTTC.

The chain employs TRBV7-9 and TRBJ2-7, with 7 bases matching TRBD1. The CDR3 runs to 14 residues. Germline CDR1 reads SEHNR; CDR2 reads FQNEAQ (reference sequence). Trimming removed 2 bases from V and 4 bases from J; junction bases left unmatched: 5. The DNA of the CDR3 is TGTGCCAGCAGCTTAACAGGGGCGCGGTACGAGCAGTACTTC. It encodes CASSLTGARYEQYF.

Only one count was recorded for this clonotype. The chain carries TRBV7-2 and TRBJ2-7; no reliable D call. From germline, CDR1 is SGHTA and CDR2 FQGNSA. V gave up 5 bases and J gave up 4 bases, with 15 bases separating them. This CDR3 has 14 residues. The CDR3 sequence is CASSAASGRYEQYF. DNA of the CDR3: TGTGCCAGCAGCGCAGCTTCCGGGCGGTACGAGCAGTACTTC. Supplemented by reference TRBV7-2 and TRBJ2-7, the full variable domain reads GAGVSQSPSNKVTEKGKDVELRCDPISGHTALYWYRQSLGQGLEFLIYFQGNSAPDKSGLPSDRFSAERTGGSVSTLTIQRTQQEDSAVYLCASSAASGRYEQYFGPGTRLTVT.

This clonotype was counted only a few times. This CDR3 reads CASSTTGTNTQYF. Here the CDR3 DNA reads TGTGCCAGCAGCACGACGGGCACGAATACGCAGTATTTT. The rearrangement links TRBV7-6 to TRBJ2-3; D call uncertain. The V end lost 5 bases, the J end lost 7 bases, and 13 bases lay between the germline ends. Germline lookup yields CDR1 SGHVS and CDR2 FNYEAQ. The CDR3 runs to 13 residues.

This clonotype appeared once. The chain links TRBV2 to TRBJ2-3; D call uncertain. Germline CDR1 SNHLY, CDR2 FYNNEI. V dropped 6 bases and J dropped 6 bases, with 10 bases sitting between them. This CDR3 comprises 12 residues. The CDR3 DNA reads TGTGCCAGCAGGGCTTCGATGGATACGCAGTATTTT. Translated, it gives CASRASMDTQYF.

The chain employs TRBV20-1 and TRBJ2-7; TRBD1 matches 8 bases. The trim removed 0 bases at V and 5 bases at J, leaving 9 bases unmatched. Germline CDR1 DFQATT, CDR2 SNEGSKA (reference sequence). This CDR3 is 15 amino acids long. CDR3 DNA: TGCAGTGCTAGAGATTCGCGGACAGGGAAGGACGAGCAGTACTTC. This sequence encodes CSARDSRTGKDEQYF.